One and the same sample provided the 4 T cell receptor beta chains below, sequenced in a study of T cell repertoires in cytomegalovirus infection. TCRdb called the reads again in MiXCR, with one record for every CDR3 protein. The table lists a few hundred thousand distinct CDR3 sequences, approximately 15% of them singletons, with about 10% in the top ten. The sequencing input was PBMCs. The receptors here all came from a human donor in good health (CMV status not recorded). Some clones in this sample may be carry-over from other donors' samples.

The rearrangement links TRBV18 to TRBJ2-2; 7 bases match TRBD1. The CDR3 spans 17 residues. The J segment lost 1 base and the V segment lost 6 bases, leaving 11 bases of the junction unmatched. Looked up from germline, CDR1 is KGHSH and CDR2 is LQKENI. Written as DNA, the CDR3 is TGTGCCAGCTCTCGAACCCCGGGACAGCAGAACACCGGGGAGCTGTTTTTT. This gives the protein CASSRTPGQQNTGELFF.

This chain joins TRBV20-1 and TRBJ1-1; D gene uncertain. Trimming removed 1 base at V and 7 bases at J, with 16 bases between. Germline-derived CDR1 and CDR2 are DFQATT and SNEGSKA (reference sequence). This CDR3 spans 14 amino acids. CDR3 in amino acids: CSARASLGVFEAFF. The CDR3, as DNA: TGCAGTGCTAGAGCCTCCCTCGGGGTCTTTGAAGCTTTCTTT.

This clonotype has more than one count but fewer than ten. The chain recombines TRBV20-1 with TRBJ2-5; either TRBD1 or TRBD2 may supply D (5 bases each). Germline lookup yields CDR1 DFQATT and CDR2 SNEGSKA (reference sequence). CDR3 length: 14 residues. Between the trimmed V and J ends, which lost 1 base and 8 bases, there was a span of 17 bases. The CDR3 region has the DNA TGCAGTGCTAGAGTGGAAACGGGGACCCTTACCCAGTACTTC. This translates into CSARVETGTLTQYF.

This clonotype was seen a handful of times. The chain links TRBV6-2 or TRBV6-3 to TRBJ2-3; weak D call: TRBD2 (5 bases). The CDR3 spans 16 residues. V was clipped by 6 bases and J by 1 base, with 17 bases between them. In germline, CDR1 is MNHEY, CDR2 SVGEGT. DNA for the CDR3: TGTGCCAGCAGGGTTGACTACGCCCGGGGCACAGATACGCAGTATTTT. This gives the protein CASRVDYARGTDTQYF.